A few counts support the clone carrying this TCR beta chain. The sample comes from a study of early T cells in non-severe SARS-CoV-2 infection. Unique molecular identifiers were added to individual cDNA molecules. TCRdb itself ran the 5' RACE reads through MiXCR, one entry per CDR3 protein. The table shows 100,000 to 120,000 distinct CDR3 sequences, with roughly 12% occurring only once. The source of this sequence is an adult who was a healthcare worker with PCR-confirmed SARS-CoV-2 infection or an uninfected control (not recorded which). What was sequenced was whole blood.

As DNA, the CDR3 is TGTGCCAGCAGTACAGAAACGGGACAGTCCTACGAGCAGTACTTC. It is translated as CASSTETGQSYEQYF. The rearrangement uses TRBV2 and TRBJ2-7; 7 bases align to TRBD1. V shed 5 bases and J 1 base; nucleotides not matched to a gene: 8. Germline V gene lookup returns CDR1 SNHLY and CDR2 FYNNEI. The CDR3 sequence is 15 residues long.